What follows describes a single T cell receptor beta chain. Its specificity is not known. This sample was taken from a study of T cell repertoires in cytomegalovirus infection. Study details: Recently identified HLA-C-restricted CMV epitopes were among the peptides used. An indication of both CMV infection and matching HLA type came from public TCR beta signatures.

Study-wide findings and caveats: Identification of carriers of CMV plus the relevant HLA was achieved through cumulative public TCR beta family frequency. In two of eight donors, the top clonotype was HLA-C-restricted CMV-specific.

TCRdb re-called the reads with MiXCR, one entry per CDR3 protein. Of 160,000 or so distinct CDR3 sequences listed, about a fifth are singletons. Trimming removed 3 bases at V and 7 bases at J, with 10 bases between. Germline V gene sequence: CDR1 SGHTA, CDR2 FQGNSA. There are 13 residues in the CDR3. The source of this sequence is a human donor in good health (CMV status not recorded). Some clones in this sample may be carry-over from other donors' samples. This specimen was CD8+ T cells from cultured PBMCs, taken from culture after CMV antigen stimulation. This chain uses TRBV7-2 with TRBJ2-1; D unresolved. The CDR3 spells CASSFGPPNEQFF. The CDR3 region has the DNA TGTGCCAGCAGCTTCGGGCCCCCTAATGAGCAGTTCTTC.